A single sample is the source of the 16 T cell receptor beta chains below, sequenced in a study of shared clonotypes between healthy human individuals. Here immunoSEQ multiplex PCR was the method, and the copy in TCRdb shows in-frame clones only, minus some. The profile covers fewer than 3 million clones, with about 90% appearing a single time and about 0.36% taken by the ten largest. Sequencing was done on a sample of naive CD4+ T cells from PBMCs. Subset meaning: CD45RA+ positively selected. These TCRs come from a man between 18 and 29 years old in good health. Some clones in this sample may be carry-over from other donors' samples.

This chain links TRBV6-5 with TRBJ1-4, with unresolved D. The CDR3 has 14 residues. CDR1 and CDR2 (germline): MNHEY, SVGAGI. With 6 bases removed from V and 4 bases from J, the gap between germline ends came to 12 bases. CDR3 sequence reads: CASSPGRINEKLFF. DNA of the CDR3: TGTGCCAGCAGCCCGGGGAGGATTAATGAAAAACTGTTTTTT.

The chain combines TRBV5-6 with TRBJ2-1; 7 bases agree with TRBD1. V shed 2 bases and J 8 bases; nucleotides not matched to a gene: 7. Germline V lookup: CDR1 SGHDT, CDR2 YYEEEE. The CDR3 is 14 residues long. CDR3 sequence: CASSFDRVADEQFF. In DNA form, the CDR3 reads TGTGCCAGCAGCTTCGACAGGGTGGCCGATGAGCAGTTCTTC.

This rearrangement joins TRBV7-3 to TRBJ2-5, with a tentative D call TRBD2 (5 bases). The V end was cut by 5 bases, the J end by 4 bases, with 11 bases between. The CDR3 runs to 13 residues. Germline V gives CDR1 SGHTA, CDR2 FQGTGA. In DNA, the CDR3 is TGTGCCAGCAGCGTGGGAGTGTTAGAGACCCAGTACTTC. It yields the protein CASSVGVLETQYF.

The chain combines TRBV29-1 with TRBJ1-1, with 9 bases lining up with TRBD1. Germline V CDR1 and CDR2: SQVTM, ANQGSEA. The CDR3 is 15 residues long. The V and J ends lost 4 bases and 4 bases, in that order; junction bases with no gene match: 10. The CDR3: CSVVGDRGMITEAFF. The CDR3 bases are TGCAGCGTTGTAGGAGACAGGGGGATGATCACTGAAGCTTTCTTT.

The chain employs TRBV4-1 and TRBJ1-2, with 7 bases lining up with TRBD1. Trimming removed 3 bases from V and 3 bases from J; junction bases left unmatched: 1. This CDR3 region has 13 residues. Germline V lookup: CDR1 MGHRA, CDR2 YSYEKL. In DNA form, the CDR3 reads TGCGCCAGCAGCCACCAGGGGGACTATGGCTACACCTTC. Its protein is CASSHQGDYGYTF.

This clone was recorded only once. This CDR3 is CASSFVNSPLHF. The CDR3 DNA reads as TGTGCCAGCAGCTTTGTCAATTCACCCCTCCACTTT. The gene calls are TRBV11-2 and TRBJ1-6, with D unresolved. The CDR3 runs to 12 residues. Germline lookup yields CDR1 SGHAT and CDR2 FQNNGV. The V and J ends lost 3 bases and 7 bases respectively, with 4 bases between them.

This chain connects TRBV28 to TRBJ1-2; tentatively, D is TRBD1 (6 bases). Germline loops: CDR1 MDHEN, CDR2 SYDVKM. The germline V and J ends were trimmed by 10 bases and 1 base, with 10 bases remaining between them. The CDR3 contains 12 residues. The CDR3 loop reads CATQGSNYGYTF. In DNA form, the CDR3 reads TGTGCCACCCAGGGGAGTAACTATGGCTACACCTTC.

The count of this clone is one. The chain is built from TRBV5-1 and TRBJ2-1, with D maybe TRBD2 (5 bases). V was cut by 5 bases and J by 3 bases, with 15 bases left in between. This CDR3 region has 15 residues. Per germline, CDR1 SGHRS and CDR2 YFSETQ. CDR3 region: CASSPRAAHYNEQFF. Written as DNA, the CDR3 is TGCGCCAGCAGTCCCAGAGCGGCCCACTACAATGAGCAGTTCTTC.

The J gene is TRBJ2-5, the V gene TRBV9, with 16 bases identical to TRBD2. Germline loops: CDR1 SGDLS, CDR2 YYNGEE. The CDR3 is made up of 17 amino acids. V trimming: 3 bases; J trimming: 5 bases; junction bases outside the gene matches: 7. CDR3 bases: TGTGCCAGCAGCGGACCGGGACTAGCGGGAGGGCTGGAGACCCAGTACTTC. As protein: CASSGPGLAGGLETQYF.

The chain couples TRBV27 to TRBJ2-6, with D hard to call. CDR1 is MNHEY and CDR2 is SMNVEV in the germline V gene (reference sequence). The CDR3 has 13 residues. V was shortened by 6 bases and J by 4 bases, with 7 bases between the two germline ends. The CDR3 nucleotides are TGTGCCAGCAGCCACAACGGGGCCAACGTCCTGACTTTC. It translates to CASSHNGANVLTF.

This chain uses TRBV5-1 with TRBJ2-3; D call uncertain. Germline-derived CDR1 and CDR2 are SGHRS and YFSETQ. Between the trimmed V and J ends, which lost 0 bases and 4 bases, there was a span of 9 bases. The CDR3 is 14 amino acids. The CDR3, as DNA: TGCGCCAGCAGCTTGGCCAACGTTGCAGATACGCAGTATTTT. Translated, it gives CASSLANVADTQYF.

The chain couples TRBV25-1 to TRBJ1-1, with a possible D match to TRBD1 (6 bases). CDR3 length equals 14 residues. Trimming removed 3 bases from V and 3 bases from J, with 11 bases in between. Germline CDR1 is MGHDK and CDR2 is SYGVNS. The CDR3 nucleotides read TGTGCCAGCAGTGATGGAGGGGGGTACACTGAAGCTTTCTTT. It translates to CASSDGGGYTEAFF.

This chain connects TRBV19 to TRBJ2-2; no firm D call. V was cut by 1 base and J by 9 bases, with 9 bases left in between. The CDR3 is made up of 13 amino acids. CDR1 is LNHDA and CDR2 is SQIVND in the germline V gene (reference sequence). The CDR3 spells CASSIGLARELFF. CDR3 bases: TGTGCCAGTAGTATAGGCCTTGCCCGGGAGCTGTTTTTT.

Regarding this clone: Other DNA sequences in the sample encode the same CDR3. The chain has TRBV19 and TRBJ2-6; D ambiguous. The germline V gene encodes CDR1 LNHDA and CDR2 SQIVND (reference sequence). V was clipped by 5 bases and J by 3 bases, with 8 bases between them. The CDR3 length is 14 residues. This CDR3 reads CASSPGGGANVLTF. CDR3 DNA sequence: TGTGCCAGTAGTCCGGGCGGTGGGGCCAACGTCCTGACTTTC.

The CDR3 is CASRRPGTSNEQFF. CDR3 DNA sequence: TGTGCCAGCAGACGACCCGGGACTAGCAATGAGCAGTTCTTC. This rearrangement joins TRBV27 to TRBJ2-1; 8 nucleotides match TRBD2. The CDR3 loop spans 14 amino acids. V was pared by 6 bases and J by 6 bases, with 7 bases of the junction left unmatched. Germline V CDR1 and CDR2: MNHEY, SMNVEV (reference sequence).

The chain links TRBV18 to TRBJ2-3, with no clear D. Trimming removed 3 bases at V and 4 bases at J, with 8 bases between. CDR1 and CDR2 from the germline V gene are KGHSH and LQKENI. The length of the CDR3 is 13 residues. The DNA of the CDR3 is TGTGCCAGCTCACCTCTTTTGGCAGATACGCAGTATTTT. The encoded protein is CASSPLLADTQYF.